A selection of T cell receptor beta chains follows, all from one sample in a study of T cell responses to AZD1222 COVID-19 vaccine. Produced via immunoSEQ multiplex PCR; TCRdb's table is partial and in-frame only. The profile shows about 120,000 clones, 86% of them singletons. The input for sequencing was peripheral blood, taken 28 days after the second AZD1222 dose. These receptors were collected from an adult who received the AZD1222 COVID-19 vaccine. Each CDR3 is given without its conserved first and last residue.

V gene	CDR3 protein
TRBV27	ASKAIDRNTIY
TRBV7-2	ASSLGGSTGELF
TRBV27	ASSLQGLGQPQH
TRBV6-5	ASSPMHAAHGYT
TRBV2	ASTPVGIGETQY
TRBV7-3	ASSSAGQNEQF
TRBV19	ASQFRHNSPLH
TRBV7-9	ASRLSGDTGELF
TRBV10-2	ASSDPGRLTEAF
TRBV7-8	ASSLAHRVETQY
TRBV6-2/TRBV6-3	ASSRGQYNSPLH
TRBV20-1	SASPFIQGGGYT
TRBV21-1	ASIKVRGGSTEAF
TRBV29-1	SGGSLNYGYT
TRBV6-2/TRBV6-3	ASSLQGISTDTQY
TRBV20-1	SASSRPGLGSGEQY
TRBV5-1	ASSLAAVNTGELF
TRBV10-3	ATGRLKVSDTQY
TRBV7-2	ASSWDSPNYEQY
TRBV6-6	ASSTGNTIY
TRBV6-1	ASSPDRAGGYT
TRBV6-1	ASSVGQGVSGANVLT
TRBV19	ASMGFATNEKLF
TRBV20-1	SAWENTEAF
TRBV19	ASSIAGTGHRETQY